These 13 T cell receptor beta chains came from one sample sequenced in a study of T cell responses to AZD1222 COVID-19 vaccine. Assay: immunoSEQ multiplex PCR; the TCRdb copy retains only in-frame clones and omits some. The repertoire consists of tens of thousands of clones, with around 83% occurring once and the leading ten covering about 12%. The input for sequencing was peripheral blood, taken on day 0 of AZD1222 vaccination. These receptors all come from an adult in good health.

The chain is built from TRBV14 and TRBJ2-5; D possibly uses TRBD1 or TRBD2 (5 bases each). In germline, CDR1 is SGHDN, CDR2 FVKESK. The CDR3 runs to 15 residues. V lost 0 bases and J 2 bases, leaving 10 bases between the germline ends. The CDR3 region is CASSQETGPQETQYF. CDR3 DNA: TGTGCCAGCAGCCAAGAAACGGGACCGCAAGAGACCCAGTACTTC.

As DNA, the CDR3 is TGCAGCGCTAGAGGACAGGGGATGAACTACGAGCAGTACTTC. It translates to CSARGQGMNYEQYF. The rearrangement joins TRBV29-1 to TRBJ2-7, with TRBD1 matching over 9 bases. Germline CDR1 and CDR2: SQVTM and ANQGSEA. The CDR3 is 14 residues long. The J segment lost 3 bases and the V segment lost 7 bases, leaving 10 bases of the junction unmatched.

The rearrangement uses TRBV5-1 and TRBJ1-1; D is perhaps TRBD1 (6 bases). Deletions cut 0 bases from V and 12 bases from J, with 12 bases between. The CDR3 runs 12 residues. The germline CDR1 and CDR2 sequences are SGHRS and YFSETQ. CDR3 in DNA: TGCGCCAGCAGCTTGGAAGGGGGGGAAACTTTCTTT. Its protein is CASSLEGGETFF.

V is TRBV6-2 or TRBV6-3 and J is TRBJ2-1; D not resolved. Germline CDR1 and CDR2: MNHEY and SVGEGT. V lost 5 bases, J lost 9 bases, and 14 bases lay in between. CDR3 length: 13 residues. The CDR3 nucleotides are TGTGCCAGCAGTGTAGGTGGTTGGGGTGAGCAGTTCTTC. Its translation: CASSVGGWGEQFF.

The gene calls are TRBV5-1 and TRBJ2-2, with TRBD2 matching over 8 bases. The CDR3 totals 16 residues. Germline-derived CDR1 and CDR2 are SGHRS and YFSETQ. V dropped 2 bases and J dropped 5; count of bases not matched to a gene: 8. CDR3 sequence (DNA): TGCGCCAGCAGCTTCAATAGCGGGGTGGTTACCGGGGAGCTGTTTTTT. Protein: CASSFNSGVVTGELFF.

The V call is TRBV10-3, the J call TRBJ2-5, with 10 bases identical to TRBD2. This CDR3 has 19 residues. Looked up from germline, CDR1 is ENHRY and CDR2 is SYGVKD. The V segment lost 0 bases and the J segment 3 bases; nucleotides outside the gene matches: 13. The chain's CDR3 is CAISESPMAQRGGKETQYF. CDR3 bases: TGTGCCATCAGTGAGTCGCCAATGGCCCAGCGGGGGGGCAAAGAGACCCAGTACTTC.

The V call is TRBV7-9, the J call TRBJ1-2; tentatively, D is TRBD1 (5 bases). V was cut by 3 bases and J by 2 bases, with 19 bases left in between. CDR1 is SEHNR, CDR2 FQNEAQ, per germline (reference sequence). The CDR3 runs to 17 residues. The CDR3 DNA sequence: TGTGCCAGCAGCTTGATTGGGGCAGGCCCTATCAACTATGGCTACACCTTC. As protein: CASSLIGAGPINYGYTF.

DNA of the CDR3: TGTGCCAGCAGTGTCGGGGGGGATAATGAAAAACTGTTTTTT. It encodes CASSVGGDNEKLFF. The chain recombines TRBV25-1 with TRBJ1-4, with a tentative D call TRBD1 (5 bases). This CDR3 region has 14 residues. CDR1 MGHDK and CDR2 SYGVNS come from the germline V gene. V lost 4 bases, J lost 4 bases, and 10 bases lay in between.

The gene calls are TRBV5-1 and TRBJ1-2; 10 nucleotides match TRBD1. V gave up 0 bases and J gave up 7 bases; unmatched junction bases: 12. The CDR3 sequence is 17 residues long. CDR1 is SGHRS and CDR2 is YFSETQ in the germline V gene. This chain's CDR3 is CASSLAVGQGVFSGYTF. CDR3 DNA sequence: TGCGCCAGCAGCTTGGCCGTAGGACAGGGGGTTTTTAGTGGCTACACCTTC.

This chain joins TRBV5-1 and TRBJ1-2, with 8 bases matching TRBD1. There are 15 residues in the CDR3. Trimming cost V 5 bases and J 6 bases; bases outside gene matches: 12. CDR1 SGHRS and CDR2 YFSETQ come from the germline V gene. This CDR3 reads CASREGTGQGDGYTF. The CDR3 nucleotides are TGCGCCAGCAGGGAAGGGACAGGACAAGGGGATGGCTACACCTTC.

The CDR3 sequence: CASSRDRGVPYGYTF. The CDR3 DNA sequence: TGTGCCAGCAGCCGAGACAGGGGAGTGCCCTATGGCTACACCTTC. The genes are TRBV14 and TRBJ1-2; 8 nucleotides line up with TRBD1. This CDR3 region has 15 residues. Germline CDR1 is SGHDN and CDR2 is FVKESK. With V trimmed by 4 bases and J by 4 bases, 8 bases remained unmatched.

The chain combines TRBV5-6 with TRBJ1-5; no clear D gene. Germline CDR1 reads SGHDT; CDR2 reads YYEEEE. Trimming removed 4 bases at V and 2 bases at J, with 13 bases between. CDR3 size: 15 residues. CDR3 in amino acids: CASSAAGLRNQPQHF. Here the CDR3 DNA reads TGTGCCAGCAGCGCGGCCGGGTTGCGCAATCAGCCCCAGCATTTT. Together with reference TRBV5-6 and TRBJ1-5, the CDR3 gives the full variable domain: DAGVTQSPTHLIKTRGQQVTLRCSPKSGHDTVSWYQQALGQGPQFIFQYYEEEERQRGNFPDRFSGHQFPNYSSELNVNALLLGDSALYLCASSAAGLRNQPQHFGDGTRLSIL.

The chain recombines TRBV19 with TRBJ1-3; D may be TRBD1 (5 bases). Germline CDR1 and CDR2: LNHDA and SQIVND (reference sequence). V lost 3 bases, J lost 0 bases, and 15 bases lay in between. This CDR3 has 17 amino acids. The CDR3 DNA sequence: TGTGCCAGTAGTATTGGGACTGGGGCATTCTCTGGAAACACCATATATTTT. Translated, it gives CASSIGTGAFSGNTIYF.